The 2 T cell receptor beta chains below come from one sample, sequenced in a study of blood T cell repertoires in COVID-19. The data were produced by immunoSEQ multiplex PCR, yet TCRdb's version contains in-frame clones alone and is incomplete. The sample carries roughly 330,000 clones, 87% recorded once. Sequencing was performed on PBMCs or T cells enriched from blood (not recorded which). The receptors originated from a woman aged 25 to 45 who had recovered from COVID-19.

This chain connects TRBV3-1 (or the pseudogene TRBV3-2) to TRBJ1-6, with D unclear. Trimming shortened V by 0 bases and J by 10 bases, and 7 bases separated the two germline ends. Germline lookup yields CDR1 LGHDT and CDR2 YNNKEL (reference sequence). The CDR3 consists of 13 residues. The CDR3 DNA reads TGTGCCAGCAGCCAAGATGCGGAGTCACCCCTCCACTTT. This codes for CASSQDAESPLHF.

This clone is a singleton in its sample. The chain is built from TRBV19 and TRBJ1-6; D might be TRBD1 (5 bases). Trimming left V 6 bases short and J 7 bases short, with 16 bases between. Germline assignment: CDR1 LNHDA and CDR2 SQIVND (reference sequence). The CDR3 consists of 15 residues. The CDR3 DNA follows: TGTGCCAGTAGGGGCAGGGACGGGAGGAATTCACCCCTCCACTTT. Protein: CASRGRDGRNSPLHF.